Listed below are T cell receptor beta chains from one sample, sequenced in a study of cytomegalovirus exposure and HLA in healthy donors. Clones were read by immunoSEQ multiplex PCR, and TCRdb kept only the in-frame ones, dropping some. There are about 140,000 clones in the sample, with 0.8% to 1% held by the top ten. The sequencing sample was made of PBMCs. The source of these receptors is a male donor in good health and CMV-seronegative. The CDR3 runs from the conserved cysteine through the conserved F or W. The order of the fields is V gene, J gene, D gene, CDR3 length, CDR3 protein, CDR3 DNA. D genes are given only for firm matches.

V gene: TRBV30
J gene: TRBJ2-5
D gene: -
CDR3 length: 15
CDR3 protein: CAWSVGLGQKETQYF
CDR3 DNA: TGTGCCTGGAGTGTAGGTCTCGGACAAAAAGAGACCCAGTACTTC

V gene: TRBV19
J gene: TRBJ2-1
D gene: -
CDR3 length: 14
CDR3 protein: CASNAGVSYNEQFF
CDR3 DNA: TGTGCCAGCAACGCAGGGGTCTCCTACAATGAGCAGTTCTTC

V gene: TRBV4-2
J gene: TRBJ1-5
D gene: -
CDR3 length: 16
CDR3 protein: CASSQEGAHSNQPQHF
CDR3 DNA: TGTGCCAGCAGCCAAGAAGGGGCCCATAGCAATCAGCCCCAGCATTTT

V gene: TRBV29-1
J gene: TRBJ1-1
D gene: -
CDR3 length: 15
CDR3 protein: CSVEGRGQVNTEAFF
CDR3 DNA: TGCAGCGTTGAAGGACGAGGGCAGGTAAACACTGAAGCTTTCTTT

V gene: TRBV9
J gene: TRBJ1-1
D gene: TRBD1
CDR3 length: 16
CDR3 protein: CASSGRTGFMNTEAFF
CDR3 DNA: TGTGCCAGCAGCGGACGGACAGGATTCATGAACACTGAAGCTTTCTTT

V gene: TRBV7-3
J gene: TRBJ1-1
D gene: -
CDR3 length: 15
CDR3 protein: CASSPQGPLLTEAFF
CDR3 DNA: TGTGCCAGCAGCCCCCAGGGGCCACTCCTCACTGAAGCTTTCTTT

V gene: TRBV9
J gene: TRBJ1-2
D gene: -
CDR3 length: 13
CDR3 protein: CASSVGENYGYTF
CDR3 DNA: TGTGCCAGCAGCGTAGGAGAGAACTATGGCTACACCTTC

V gene: TRBV6-5
J gene: TRBJ1-3
D gene: -
CDR3 length: 14
CDR3 protein: CASSFSVSGNTIYF
CDR3 DNA: TGTGCCAGCAGCTTCAGCGTTTCTGGAAACACCATATATTTT

V gene: TRBV5-1
J gene: TRBJ2-5
D gene: -
CDR3 length: 14
CDR3 protein: CASSLDRGQETQYF
CDR3 DNA: TGCGCCAGCAGCTTGGACCGCGGGCAAGAGACCCAGTACTTC

V gene: TRBV11-2
J gene: TRBJ2-7
D gene: -
CDR3 length: 14
CDR3 protein: CASRSPGQSYEQYF
CDR3 DNA: TGTGCCAGCAGGTCCCCTGGTCAGTCCTACGAGCAGTACTTC